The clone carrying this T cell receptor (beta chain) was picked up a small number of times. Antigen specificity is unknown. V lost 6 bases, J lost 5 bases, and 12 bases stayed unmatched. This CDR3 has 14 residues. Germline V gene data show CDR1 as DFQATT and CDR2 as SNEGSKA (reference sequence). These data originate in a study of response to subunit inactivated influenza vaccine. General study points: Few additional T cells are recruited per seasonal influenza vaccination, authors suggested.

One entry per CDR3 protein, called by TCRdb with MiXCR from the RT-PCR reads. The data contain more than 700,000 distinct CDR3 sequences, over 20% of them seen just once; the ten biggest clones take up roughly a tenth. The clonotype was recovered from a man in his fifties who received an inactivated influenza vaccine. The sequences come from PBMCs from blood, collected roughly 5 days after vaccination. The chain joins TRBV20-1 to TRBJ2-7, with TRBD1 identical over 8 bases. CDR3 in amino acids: CSANPAPGGNEQYF. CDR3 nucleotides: TGCAGTGCAAATCCCGCCCCAGGGGGCAACGAGCAGTACTTC.